Sequencing of this TCR beta chain was carried out in a study of human T cells and chemical hapten exposure. Findings of the study overall: The number of TCRs above 1 in 1000 frequency did not change after DPC sensitization.

This CDR3 contains 15 residues. Germline CDR1 is MDHEN and CDR2 is SYDVKM. The V and J ends lost 2 bases and 7 bases, in that order; junction bases with no gene match: 7. Specified time point: pre-sensitization, week 0. Treatment defined: therapeutic diphenylcyclopropenone sensitization with weekly scalp DPC. Concerning this clonotype: Antigen unknown.

As handled by the study authors: Samples ranged from about 23,224 to 690,600 TCRs, with a median of roughly 95,000. TCRdb reprocessed the RACE reads with MiXCR, giving one entry per CDR3 protein. The V and J calls were determined by TCRdb, not by the authors. Found here are 300,000 to 450,000 distinct CDR3 sequences, about 5% of them singletons; the top ten hold more than 8%. The sequenced sample was whole blood, obtained in connection with sensitization to the hapten diphenylcyclopropenone (DPC). The gene calls are TRBV28 and TRBJ1-4; 7 positions match TRBD1. This sequence originates from a woman aged 18-29 years with alopecia areata. Some clones in this sample may be carry-over from other donors' samples. In DNA, the CDR3 is TGTGCCAGCAGTTTAAGACAGGGTTCGGGTGAAAAACTGTTTTTT. Translated, it gives CASSLRQGSGEKLFF.